These 29 T cell receptor beta chains came from one sample sequenced in a study of T cell clones after liver transplantation. The method was immunoSEQ multiplex PCR; TCRdb's version includes in-frame clones alone and lacks a portion of them. This table holds about 6,200 clones, more than 75% found once. The specimen comprised CD8+ T cells from blood, sampled approximately 45 months after liver transplant. The source is a human patient who received a liver transplant. The T cells may come from the graft donor.

This sequence joins TRBV4-1 and TRBJ2-2; no reliable D call. Germline V gene sequence: CDR1 MGHRA, CDR2 YSYEKL. The CDR3 length is 14 residues. V lost 1 base, J lost 0 bases, and 3 bases lay in between. The DNA for the CDR3 is TGCGCCAGCAGCCAAGCCGCGAACACCGGGGAGCTGTTTTTT. Residues: CASSQAANTGELFF.

This chain links TRBV2 with TRBJ2-7; either TRBD1 or TRBD2 may supply D (5 bases each). Germline lookup yields CDR1 SNHLY and CDR2 FYNNEI. This CDR3 comprises 13 residues. V lost 8 bases, J lost 3 bases, and 14 bases lay in between. The CDR3: CASCRGPNYEQYF. As DNA, the CDR3 is TGTGCCAGCTGTCGGGGCCCGAACTACGAGCAGTACTTC.

This clone occurred a few times. The CDR3: CASSLEQGQPQHF. The CDR3 DNA is TGTGCCAGCAGCTTAGAACAGGGACAGCCCCAGCATTTT. This chain joins TRBV7-9 and TRBJ1-5; D perhaps matches TRBD1 (6 bases). Trimming took 1 base from V and 7 from J, leaving 8 bases between them. The CDR3 totals 13 residues. CDR1 is SEHNR and CDR2 is FQNEAQ in the germline V gene (reference sequence). Complete variable domain (other parts from reference TRBV7-9 and TRBJ1-5): DTGVSQNPRHKITKRGQNVTFRCDPISEHNRLYWYRQTLGQGPEFLTYFQNEAQLEKSRLLSDRFSAERPKGSFSTLEIQRTEQGDSAMYLCASSLEQGQPQHFGDGTRLSIL.

This chain links TRBV11-3 with TRBJ2-7; 7 bases agree with TRBD2. This CDR3 comprises 14 residues. CDR1 is SGHNT, CDR2 YENEEA, per germline. Trimming cost V 5 bases and J 3 bases; bases outside gene matches: 7. The CDR3 protein is CASSPGGRDYEQYF. The CDR3 bases are TGTGCCAGCAGCCCTGGGGGGAGGGACTACGAGCAGTACTTC. The full variable domain, with the rest looked up from reference TRBV11-3 and TRBJ2-7, is EAGVVQSPRYKIIEKKQPVAFWCNPISGHNTLYWYLQNLGQGPELLIRYENEEAVDDSQLPKDRFSAERLKGVDSTLKIQPAELGDSAVYLCASSPGGRDYEQYFGPGTRLTVT.

The J gene is TRBJ2-1, the V gene TRBV2; weak D call: TRBD1 (6 bases). Trimming stripped 6 bases from V and 3 bases from J, with 15 bases between. The CDR3 totals 15 residues. Germline V gene lookup returns CDR1 SNHLY and CDR2 FYNNEI. CDR3 coding DNA: TGTGCCAGCAGCCAAACCCGACAGGTCTACAATGAGCAGTTCTTC. This codes for CASSQTRQVYNEQFF.

Here the CDR3 DNA reads TGTGCCAGCAGTCCTGACAGCCACTATGGCTACACCTTC. This translates into CASSPDSHYGYTF. The chain employs TRBV28 and TRBJ1-2, with D tentatively TRBD1 (5 bases). This CDR3 spans 13 amino acids. CDR1 is MDHEN, CDR2 SYDVKM, per germline. Deletions cut 5 bases from V and 3 bases from J, with 10 bases between.

The chain's CDR3 is CASSSNAEREAFF. In DNA, the CDR3 is TGTGCCAGCAGCTCAAATGCCGAACGTGAAGCTTTCTTT. The chain joins TRBV7-9 to TRBJ1-1; D gene uncertain. Germline CDR1 and CDR2: SEHNR and FQNEAQ (reference sequence). The CDR3 spans 13 residues. Trimming shortened V by 4 bases and J by 7 bases, and 13 bases separated the two germline ends.

V usage is TRBV28 and J usage is TRBJ2-1; the D is unclear. Germline CDR1 and CDR2: MDHEN and SYDVKM. V lost 4 bases and J 0 bases, leaving 10 bases between the germline ends. This CDR3 contains 15 residues. CDR3 nucleotide sequence: TGTGCCAGCAGTTGGACCCGTTTCTCCTACAATGAGCAGTTCTTC. This encodes CASSWTRFSYNEQFF.

There are a few counts of this clone. V is TRBV25-1 and J is TRBJ1-1; D might be TRBD1 (6 bases). CDR3 length: 14 residues. Trimming shortened V by 6 bases and J by 4 bases, and 15 bases separated the two germline ends. CDR1 and CDR2 from the germline V gene are MGHDK and SYGVNS. The CDR3 DNA reads TGTGCCAGCAGCCTACAGGGATTAATCACTGAAGCTTTCTTT. It is translated as CASSLQGLITEAFF. Full variable domain (rest looked up from reference TRBV25-1 and TRBJ1-1): EADIYQTPRYLVIGTGKKITLECSQTMGHDKMYWYQQDPGMELHLIHYSYGVNSTEKGDLSSESTVSRIRTEHFPLTLESARPSHTSQYLCASSLQGLITEAFFGQGTRLTVV.

This clone was observed once. V is TRBV4-1 and J is TRBJ2-1; 9 bases agree with TRBD2. CDR1 and CDR2 from the germline V gene are MGHRA and YSYEKL. The trim removed 0 bases at V and 6 bases at J, leaving 9 bases unmatched. This CDR3 spans 17 amino acids. The CDR3 nucleotides are TGCGCCAGCAGCCAAGATCTACTAGCGGGTCGGGTCAATGAGCAGTTCTTC. Amino acids: CASSQDLLAGRVNEQFF.

The count of this clone is one. The rearrangement joins TRBV14 to TRBJ2-7; 10 bases match TRBD2. The CDR3 is 14 amino acids. V dropped 3 bases and J dropped 4; count of bases not matched to a gene: 3. Germline CDR1 SGHDN, CDR2 FVKESK. CDR3 residues: CASSQMTSGYEQYF. The CDR3 bases are TGTGCCAGCAGCCAGATGACTAGCGGGTACGAGCAGTACTTC.

Only a few counts were recorded for this clone. The chain couples TRBV7-9 to TRBJ2-7; 9 nucleotides line up with TRBD2. Losses at the gene ends were 5 bases for V and 2 bases for J; bases not matched to a gene: 4. Germline-derived CDR1 and CDR2 are SEHNR and FQNEAQ (reference sequence). The CDR3 runs 14 residues. The chain's CDR3 is CASSHSGSTYEQYF. In DNA, the CDR3 is TGTGCCAGCAGCCATAGCGGGAGCACCTACGAGCAGTACTTC.

The chain has TRBV7-2 and TRBJ1-1; D uncertain. The ends were cut back, 6 bases at V and 5 bases at J, with 22 bases in the middle. This CDR3 region has 16 residues. CDR1 SGHTA and CDR2 FQGNSA come from the germline V gene. The CDR3 protein is CASRHELTNKRTEAFF. The CDR3 DNA reads as TGTGCCAGCAGGCACGAACTGACGAACAAGAGGACTGAAGCTTTCTTT. Filled out from reference TRBV7-2 and TRBJ1-1, the complete variable domain reads GAGVSQSPSNKVTEKGKDVELRCDPISGHTALYWYRQSLGQGLEFLIYFQGNSAPDKSGLPSDRFSAERTGGSVSTLTIQRTQQEDSAVYLCASRHELTNKRTEAFFGQGTRLTVV.

V is TRBV5-8 and J is TRBJ1-1, with 8 bases matching TRBD1. The V and J ends lost 3 bases and 1 base, in that order; junction bases with no gene match: 8. The germline CDR1 and CDR2 sequences are SGHTS and YDEGEE. CDR3 size: 16 residues. The chain's CDR3 is CASSWTGLLGNTEAFF. The CDR3, as DNA: TGTGCCAGCAGCTGGACAGGGCTCCTCGGGAACACTGAAGCTTTCTTT.

This clone was recorded a few times. This sequence joins TRBV4-1 and TRBJ2-3; D might be TRBD1 (5 bases). This CDR3 spans 14 amino acids. The V gene lost 4 bases and the J gene lost 0 bases, with 8 bases spanning the gap. From germline, CDR1 is MGHRA and CDR2 YSYEKL. The CDR3: CASSLGVSTDTQYF. CDR3 DNA: TGCGCCAGCAGCCTAGGGGTCAGCACAGATACGCAGTATTTT.

The V gene is TRBV27, the J gene TRBJ1-4; no reliable D call. Trimming shortened V by 8 bases and J by 8 bases, and 18 bases separated the two germline ends. The CDR3 length is 14 residues. The germline V gene encodes CDR1 MNHEY and CDR2 SMNVEV (reference sequence). CDR3 region: CASGLQTLGEKLFF. The DNA of the CDR3 is TGTGCCAGCGGACTCCAGACGTTGGGGGAAAAACTGTTTTTT.

This chain uses TRBV5-1 with TRBJ1-1; 8 nucleotides align to TRBD1. Unmatched junction bases numbered 2, after V lost 0 bases and J lost 1 base. The germline CDR1 and CDR2 sequences are SGHRS and YFSETQ. The CDR3 sequence is 15 residues long. Here the CDR3 DNA reads TGCGCCAGCAGCTTGGAAGGACAGGGGAACACTGAAGCTTTCTTT. Translating gives CASSLEGQGNTEAFF.

The V and J genes are TRBV27 and TRBJ2-5, with 9 bases fitting TRBD1. V lost 6 bases to trimming and J lost 4 bases; unmatched junction nucleotides: 9. The germline gives CDR1 MNHEY, CDR2 SMNVEV (reference sequence). This CDR3 is built from 15 residues. CDR3 DNA: TGTGCCAGCAGACACCAGACAGGGGGAATAGAGACCCAGTACTTC. Protein sequence: CASRHQTGGIETQYF.

The genes are TRBV7-9 and TRBJ1-1, with TRBD1 identical over 7 bases. CDR3 size: 11 residues. The V gene end was trimmed by 5 bases and the J gene end by 7 bases; junction bases not matched to a gene: 1. CDR1 is SEHNR, CDR2 FQNEAQ, per germline (reference sequence). The CDR3 region has the DNA TGTGCCAGCAGCGACAGGGATGAAGCTTTCTTT. Translating it yields CASSDRDEAFF.

The V call is TRBV19, the J call TRBJ2-1, with D possibly called TRBD1 or TRBD2 (5 bases each). The germline CDR1 and CDR2 sequences are LNHDA and SQIVND (reference sequence). V lost 5 bases to trimming and J lost 0 bases, with 8 bases between them. The CDR3 runs to 14 residues. Written as DNA, the CDR3 is TGTGCCAGTAGTGTGGGGACCTCCTACAATGAGCAGTTCTTC. Translation gives CASSVGTSYNEQFF.

J is TRBJ2-5 and V is TRBV4-3; tentatively, D is TRBD1 (6 bases). The length of the CDR3 is 18 residues. Germline V gene data show CDR1 as LGHNA and CDR2 as YSLEER. Deletions cut 0 bases from V and 4 bases from J, with 21 bases between. Here the CDR3 reads CASSQDGRGSHLRETQYF. As DNA, the CDR3 is TGCGCCAGCAGCCAAGATGGCAGGGGATCCCACTTGCGAGAGACCCAGTACTTC.

This clone was detected only once. V is TRBV6-6 and J is TRBJ1-5; the match to TRBD1 covers 10 bases. The CDR3 has 13 residues. The J segment lost 5 bases and the V segment lost 10 bases, leaving 5 bases of the junction unmatched. The germline CDR1 and CDR2 sequences are MNHNY and SVGAGI (reference sequence). This CDR3 reads CATGTGVDQPQHF. The CDR3 coding sequence is TGTGCCACCGGGACAGGGGTCGATCAGCCCCAGCATTTT.

This clone was seen only once. The V and J genes are TRBV5-5 and TRBJ2-7; a possible D gene is TRBD2 (6 bases). V lost 6 bases to trimming and J lost 11 bases, with 21 bases between them. The germline V gene encodes CDR1 SGHKS and CDR2 YYEKEE (reference sequence). This CDR3 has 13 residues. CDR3 DNA: TGTGCCAGCACCTCGGGCAGGGCCCCGGGGGAGTACTTC. It encodes CASTSGRAPGEYF. The whole variable domain, remainder taken from reference TRBV5-5 and TRBJ2-7, is DAGVTQSPTHLIKTRGQQVTLRCSPISGHKSVSWYQQVLGQGPQFIFQYYEKEERGRGNFPDRFSARQFPNYSSELNVNALLLGDSALYLCASTSGRAPGEYFGPGTRLTVT.

For this clone: The junction differs from germline at one of its ends, possibly a read error. The chain employs TRBV7-7 and TRBJ2-3; D might be TRBD2 (6 bases). This CDR3 has 13 residues. Germline CDR1 is SSHAT and CDR2 is FNYEAQ (reference sequence). CDR3 in DNA: TGTGCTAGCAGCTCCGGTGTCGGGAGAACGCAGTATTTT. It specifies CASSSGVGRTQYF. Combining the CDR3 with reference TRBV7-7 and TRBJ2-3 gives the whole variable domain GAGVSQSPRYKVTKRGQDVTLRCDPISSHATLYWYQQALGQGPEFLTYFNYEAQPDKSGLPSDRFSAERPEGSISTLTIQRTEQRDSAMYRCASSSGVGRTQYFGPGTRLTVL.

This chain joins TRBV7-9 and TRBJ1-1, with D maybe TRBD1 (5 bases). Trimming shortened V by 0 bases and J by 1 base, and 9 bases separated the two germline ends. The CDR3 contains 15 residues. Germline CDR1 and CDR2: SEHNR and FQNEAQ (reference sequence). For the CDR3, the DNA is TGTGCCAGCAGCTTAGCGGGGGGAGGGAACACTGAAGCTTTCTTT. Its protein product is CASSLAGGGNTEAFF.

Only a few counts were recorded for this clone. The rearrangement uses TRBV9 and TRBJ1-2, with D possibly matching TRBD1 (5 bases). The CDR3 covers 16 residues. CDR1 SGDLS and CDR2 YYNGEE come from the germline V gene. The V end lost 4 bases, the J end lost 5 bases, and 21 bases lay between the germline ends. The CDR3 DNA follows: TGTGCCAGCAGCACAGGTGTTACAGAGGCTTGGTATGGCTACACCTTC. Protein product: CASSTGVTEAWYGYTF.

This clone was observed a few times. The V call is TRBV27, the J call TRBJ1-2; maybe TRBD1 (5 bases). The germline V gene has CDR1 MNHEY and CDR2 SMNVEV (reference sequence). This CDR3 comprises 12 residues. Trimming removed 5 bases from V and 10 bases from J, with 14 bases in between. The CDR3 protein is CASSQRRGDYTF. For the CDR3, the DNA is TGTGCCAGCAGTCAACGAAGGGGTGACTACACCTTC.

The count of this clone is one. This chain links TRBV7-9 with TRBJ2-3; D is unresolved. Germline V lookup: CDR1 SEHNR, CDR2 FQNEAQ (reference sequence). Trimming removed 5 bases at V and 1 base at J, with 10 bases between. The CDR3 is 14 residues long. CDR3 in amino acids: CASSPSIGTDTQYF. DNA of the CDR3: TGTGCCAGCAGCCCTTCGATAGGCACAGATACGCAGTATTTT. Drawing the rest from reference TRBV7-9 and TRBJ2-3, the complete variable domain is DTGVSQNPRHKITKRGQNVTFRCDPISEHNRLYWYRQTLGQGPEFLTYFQNEAQLEKSRLLSDRFSAERPKGSFSTLEIQRTEQGDSAMYLCASSPSIGTDTQYFGPGTRLTVL.

The rearrangement joins TRBV7-2 to TRBJ2-7; possibly TRBD1 for D (6 bases). V shed 4 bases and J shed 3 bases, with 10 bases lying between them. The CDR3 runs to 13 residues. Germline V lookup: CDR1 SGHTA, CDR2 FQGNSA. DNA for the CDR3: TGTGCCAGCAGCTCAATACAGGGCTACGAGCAGTACTTC. As protein: CASSSIQGYEQYF.